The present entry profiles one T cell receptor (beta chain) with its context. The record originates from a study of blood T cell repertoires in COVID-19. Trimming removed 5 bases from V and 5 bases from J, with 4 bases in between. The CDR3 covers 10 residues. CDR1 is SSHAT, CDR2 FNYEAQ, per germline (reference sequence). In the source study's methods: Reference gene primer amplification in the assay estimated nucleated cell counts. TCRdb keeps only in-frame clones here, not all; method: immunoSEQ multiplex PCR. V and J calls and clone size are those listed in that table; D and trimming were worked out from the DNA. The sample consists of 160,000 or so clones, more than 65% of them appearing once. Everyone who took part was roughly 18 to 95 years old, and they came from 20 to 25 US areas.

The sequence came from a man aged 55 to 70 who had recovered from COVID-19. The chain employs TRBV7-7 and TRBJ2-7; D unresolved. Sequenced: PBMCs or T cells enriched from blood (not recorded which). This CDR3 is CASSPNEQYF. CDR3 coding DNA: TGTGCCAGCAGCCCCAACGAGCAGTACTTC.